The present T cell receptor (beta chain) was sequenced within a study of blood T cell repertoires in COVID-19. About the study: Sources were T cells, B-cell-depleted T cells, or PBMCs; the material itself was cDNA or gDNA.

Trimming pared 0 bases from V and 6 bases from J, leaving 15 bases between. The CDR3 is 15 residues long. Germline CDR1 is SGHRS and CDR2 is YFSETQ. Original handling: Quantification of nucleated cells was approximated via reference gene primer amplification. Some clones are missing from TCRdb's copy, which holds only in-frame ones; the method was immunoSEQ multiplex PCR. V and J calls plus clone size are reproduced from that table; the DNA served to infer D and trimming. The table shows 280,000 or so clones, with 75% to 90% occurring only once. The sequenced sample consisted of peripheral blood. This chain joins TRBV5-1 and TRBJ1-1; D gene uncertain. The receptor was derived from an older woman with acute or convalescent COVID-19. CDR3 DNA sequence: TGCGCCAGCAGCTTGGACAACCTAGGCCTCGCTGAAGCTTTCTTT. Its protein is CASSLDNLGLAEAFF. The full variable domain, with the rest looked up from reference TRBV5-1 and TRBJ1-1, is KAGVTQTPRYLIKTRGQQVTLSCSPISGHRSVSWYQQTPGQGLQFLFEYFSETQRNKGNFPGRFSGRQFSNSRSEMNVSTLELGDSALYLCASSLDNLGLAEAFFGQGTRLTVV.